The 30 T cell receptor beta chains reported below all come from one sample, sequenced in a study of spatial heterogeneity in lung cancer. TCRdb reprocessed the 5' RACE reads via MiXCR and lists one record per CDR3 protein. The data contain approximately 3,200 distinct CDR3 sequences, about 15% of them seen just once; the ten biggest clones take up around 84%. Time point defined: sample taken at primary tumor resection. Researchers sequenced whole RNA taken from tumor, nontumor lung or frozen PBMC without sorting. Sequenced material: PBMCs, taken at surgery. These receptors all stem from a female donor with early-stage non-small cell lung cancer.

There are many counts of this clonotype. The chain uses TRBV5-6 and TRBJ1-1, with 9 bases fitting TRBD1. The CDR3 contains 15 residues. Trimming cost V 2 bases and J 4 bases; bases outside gene matches: 6. Per germline, CDR1 SGHDT and CDR2 YYEEEE. The CDR3 region is CASSLRDRDLTEAFF. CDR3 bases: TGTGCCAGCAGCTTAAGGGACAGGGACCTCACTGAAGCTTTCTTT.

The chain combines TRBV10-3 with TRBJ2-7; D remains unclear. This CDR3 region has 12 residues. Trimming removed 6 bases from V and 2 bases from J, with 8 bases in between. Germline V gene sequence: CDR1 ENHRY, CDR2 SYGVKD. The CDR3 reads CAISTDAYEQYF. CDR3 sequence (DNA): TGTGCCATCAGCACCGACGCCTACGAGCAGTACTTC.

This clonotype has a count of ten or more. This sequence joins TRBV5-1 and TRBJ2-2; tentative D call: TRBD1 (5 bases). V was shortened by 2 bases and J by 6 bases, with 17 bases between the two germline ends. This CDR3 spans 16 amino acids. The germline V gene has CDR1 SGHRS and CDR2 YFSETQ. The CDR3 here is CASSLVGRADSGELFF. CDR3 DNA sequence: TGCGCCAGCAGCTTAGTCGGCAGGGCGGATTCCGGGGAGCTGTTTTTT.

Many counts were recorded for this clonotype. The chain recombines TRBV23-1 with TRBJ2-2; 15 bases are shared with TRBD2. TRBV23-1 is classed as an ORF, of uncertain function. V lost 0 bases and J lost 4; bases outside the gene matches: 9. This CDR3 comprises 20 residues. CDR3 loop: CASSQSRTSGRASLTGELFF. The CDR3 region has the DNA TGCGCCAGCAGTCAATCAAGGACTAGCGGGAGGGCCTCCCTCACCGGGGAGCTGTTTTTT.

The rearrangement joins TRBV7-3 to TRBJ2-2, with 8 positions matching TRBD1. This CDR3 is 13 amino acids long. Per the germline V gene, CDR1 is SGHTA and CDR2 is FQGTGA. V shed 4 bases, J shed 6 bases, and the junction held 1 base outside the gene matches. CDR3 in amino acids: CASSSTGAGELFF. In DNA, the CDR3 is TGTGCCAGCAGCTCGACAGGGGCCGGGGAGCTGTTTTTT.

There are many counts of this clonotype. The chain recombines TRBV2 with TRBJ1-5; 7 bases align to TRBD1. CDR3 length: 14 amino acids. Germline-derived CDR1 and CDR2 are SNHLY and FYNNEI. Losses at the gene ends were 6 bases for V and 5 bases for J; bases not matched to a gene: 7. The CDR3 here is CASREGQIYQPQHF. CDR3 nucleotides: TGTGCCAGCAGGGAGGGACAGATTTATCAGCCCCAGCATTTT.

This clonotype appeared many times. This chain joins TRBV2 and TRBJ2-2, with 9 bases lining up with TRBD1. The germline V gene encodes CDR1 SNHLY and CDR2 FYNNEI. V lost 6 bases to trimming and J lost 6 bases; unmatched junction nucleotides: 2. This CDR3 is 13 amino acids long. For the CDR3, the DNA is TGTGCCAGCAGAGACAGGGGGGCCGGGGAGCTGTTTTTT. Residues: CASRDRGAGELFF. The full variable domain, with the rest looked up from reference TRBV2 and TRBJ2-2, is EPEVTQTPSHQVTQMGQEVILRCVPISNHLYFYWYRQILGQKVEFLVSFYNNEISEKSEIFDDQFSVERPDGSNFTLKIRSTKLEDSAMYFCASRDRGAGELFFGEGSRLTVL.

In its sample, this clonotype was seen many times. The chain is built from TRBV7-8 and TRBJ1-1; D ambiguous. The CDR3 is 13 residues long. Germline V lookup: CDR1 SGHVS, CDR2 FQNEAQ. V gave up 8 bases and J gave up 6 bases, with 16 bases separating them. The CDR3 DNA sequence: TGTGCCAGCGGTTTCCTCGGGGTGGCTGAAGCTTTCTTT. Its protein product is CASGFLGVAEAFF.

This clonotype is labeled as medium-sized. The J gene is TRBJ2-3, the V gene TRBV7-2; D gene unclear. Deletions cut 5 bases from V and 10 bases from J, with 16 bases between. Looked up from germline, CDR1 is SGHTA and CDR2 is FQGNSA. This CDR3 is built from 13 residues. The CDR3 nucleotides read TGTGCCAGCAGCCAAAGCACCGCACCGGCGCAGTATTTT. Its protein is CASSQSTAPAQYF.

This clonotype was seen repeatedly, ten times or more. This sequence joins TRBV14 and TRBJ2-3; D call uncertain. Per germline, CDR1 SGHDN and CDR2 FVKESK. The CDR3 is 13 amino acids. V lost 1 base and J 3 bases, leaving 5 bases between the germline ends. CDR3 region: CASSQVHTDTQYF. The CDR3, as DNA: TGTGCCAGCAGCCAAGTTCATACAGATACGCAGTATTTT.

This clonotype appeared many times. The rearrangement links TRBV7-6 to TRBJ2-5; D call uncertain. The CDR3 extends over 12 amino acids. The V gene's germline CDR1 is SGHVS and CDR2 FNYEAQ. The V and J ends lost 5 bases and 5 bases respectively, with 9 bases between them. The CDR3 sequence: CASSPSAETQYF. The CDR3 coding sequence is TGTGCCAGCAGCCCCTCCGCGGAGACCCAGTACTTC.

This clonotype appeared many times. V and J are TRBV19 and TRBJ1-6, with a tentative D call TRBD1 (6 bases). This CDR3 has 14 amino acids. Germline V gives CDR1 LNHDA, CDR2 SQIVND (reference sequence). Trimming removed 6 bases at V and 7 bases at J, with 13 bases between. The CDR3 loop reads CASRGGELNSPLHF. Here the CDR3 DNA reads TGTGCCAGTAGAGGGGGGGAACTCAATTCACCCCTCCACTTT.

The gene calls are TRBV14 and TRBJ2-2; D is unresolved. Germline assignment: CDR1 SGHDN and CDR2 FVKESK. Trimming stripped 2 bases from V and 2 bases from J, with 9 bases between. This CDR3 has 15 amino acids. The CDR3 DNA follows: TGTGCCAGCAGCCAATATACGGCAAACACCGGGGAGCTGTTTTTT. Translation gives CASSQYTANTGELFF.

V gene TRBV28 combines with J gene TRBJ2-1, with D perhaps TRBD1 (6 bases). The CDR3 has 15 residues. Looked up from germline, CDR1 is MDHEN and CDR2 is SYDVKM. V was clipped by 6 bases and J by 7 bases, with 19 bases between them. The DNA of the CDR3 is TGTGCCAGCAGCCCCTCTGATGGGGGCGGGAATGAGCAGTTCTTC. It encodes CASSPSDGGGNEQFF. Based on the CDR3 plus reference TRBV28 and TRBJ2-1, the full variable domain is DVKVTQSSRYLVKRTGEKVFLECVQDMDHENMFWYRQDPGLGLRLIYFSYDVKMKEKGDIPEGYSVSREKKERFSLILESASTNQTSMYLCASSPSDGGGNEQFFGPGTRLTVL.

This clonotype was seen ten or more times. V gene TRBV11-3 combines with J gene TRBJ2-5; D is perhaps TRBD1 or TRBD2 (6 bases each). There are 14 residues in the CDR3. Trimming took 3 bases from V and 4 from J, leaving 12 bases between them. Germline CDR1 and CDR2: SGHNT and YENEEA. CDR3 in DNA: TGTGCCAGCAGCTTTGGAGGGGGTAGAGAGACCCAGTACTTC. Its translation: CASSFGGGRETQYF. Looking up the rest from reference TRBV11-3 and TRBJ2-5 gives the full variable domain: EAGVVQSPRYKIIEKKQPVAFWCNPISGHNTLYWYLQNLGQGPELLIRYENEEAVDDSQLPKDRFSAERLKGVDSTLKIQPAELGDSAVYLCASSFGGGRETQYFGPGTRLLVL.

As concerns this clonotype: Possible read error: a much larger clone is one base away. The V gene is TRBV20-1, the J gene TRBJ2-6; 7 bases line up with TRBD1. Looked up from germline, CDR1 is DFQATT and CDR2 is SNEGSKA (reference sequence). The CDR3 spans 17 residues. The CDR3 nucleotides are TGCAGTGCTATACAGGGGTTAGGGGTCCCTGGGGTCAACGTCCTGACTTTC. The encoded protein is CSAIQGLGVPGVNVLTF.

This clonotype was recorded many times. The chain carries TRBV7-6 and TRBJ2-3; D is perhaps TRBD2 (5 bases). The CDR3 has 15 amino acids. V was shortened by 5 bases and J by 0 bases, with 12 bases between the two germline ends. CDR1 and CDR2 from the germline V gene are SGHVS and FNYEAQ. CDR3 sequence reads: CASSLGSGSTDTQYF. CDR3 nucleotides: TGTGCCAGCAGCCTTGGGAGCGGTAGCACAGATACGCAGTATTTT.

This clonotype occurred many times. The chain joins TRBV19 to TRBJ2-2; TRBD1 agrees at 7 bases. CDR3 length: 18 amino acids. From germline, CDR1 is LNHDA and CDR2 SQIVND (reference sequence). Losses at the gene ends were 1 base for V and 6 bases for J; bases not matched to a gene: 14. The CDR3 region has the DNA TGTGCCAGTAGTATAGCAGTGACAGGGTCCTATCCTCCCGGGGAGCTGTTTTTT. It yields the protein CASSIAVTGSYPPGELFF.

This clonotype was observed many times. The chain employs TRBV18 and TRBJ1-1; the D is unclear. Between the trimmed V and J ends, which lost 4 bases and 0 bases, there was a span of 6 bases. The CDR3 contains 13 residues. The germline V gene encodes CDR1 KGHSH and CDR2 LQKENI. This chain's CDR3 is CASSQDMNTEAFF. In nucleotides, the CDR3 is TGTGCCAGCTCACAAGATATGAACACTGAAGCTTTCTTT. The full variable domain, in which reference TRBV18 and TRBJ1-1 provide the parts outside the CDR3, is NAGVMQNPRHLVRRRGQEARLRCSPMKGHSHVYWYRQLPEEGLKFMVYLQKENIIDESGMPKERFSAEFPKEGPSILRIQQVVRGDSAAYFCASSQDMNTEAFFGQGTRLTVV.

This clonotype was counted ten times or more. J is TRBJ2-1 and V is TRBV14; D is unclear. Germline CDR1 reads SGHDN; CDR2 reads FVKESK. Trimming left V 0 bases short and J 6 bases short, with 15 bases between. This CDR3 spans 16 amino acids. The CDR3, as DNA: TGTGCCAGCAGCCAAGAAGGCAGCCTACCCCGCAATGAGCAGTTCTTC. It specifies CASSQEGSLPRNEQFF.

Judged by abundance, this clonotype is medium-sized. This chain uses TRBV7-9 with TRBJ2-7; D gene uncertain. Between the trimmed V and J ends, which lost 6 bases and 1 base, there was a span of 10 bases. CDR3 size: 13 residues. Per the germline V gene, CDR1 is SEHNR and CDR2 is FQNEAQ (reference sequence). CDR3 in amino acids: CASSSKRSYEQYF. Here the CDR3 DNA reads TGTGCCAGCAGTTCGAAAAGGTCCTACGAGCAGTACTTC.

This clonotype came up many times. The chain recombines TRBV5-6 with TRBJ2-3, with D tentatively TRBD1 or TRBD2 (5 bases each). With 4 bases removed from V and 2 bases from J, the gap between germline ends came to 14 bases. The CDR3 length is 15 residues. Germline-derived CDR1 and CDR2 are SGHDT and YYEEEE. Here the CDR3 DNA reads TGTGCCAGCAGCCCGATAAGGGACCCCACAGATACGCAGTATTTT. Protein sequence: CASSPIRDPTDTQYF.

This clonotype has a count of ten or more. V usage is TRBV10-3 and J usage is TRBJ1-4; 7 nucleotides match TRBD1. Germline CDR1 reads ENHRY; CDR2 reads SYGVKD. The junction had 8 bases not matched to a gene; V was cut back by 10 bases and J by 0 bases. This CDR3 is built from 15 residues. CDR3 nucleotides: TGTGCCACCCGACAGGGCCGAGCAACTAATGAAAAACTGTTTTTT. This encodes CATRQGRATNEKLFF.

This clonotype was observed at least ten times. The genes are TRBV5-1 and TRBJ2-7; a possible D gene is TRBD2 (6 bases). The V end was cut by 1 base, the J end by 1 base, with 12 bases between. CDR3 size: 15 residues. Per germline, CDR1 SGHRS and CDR2 YFSETQ. CDR3 bases: TGCGCCAGCAGCTTGATGCCTAGCGATTCCTACGAGCAGTACTTC. Amino acid sequence: CASSLMPSDSYEQYF. Full variable domain (missing parts from reference TRBV5-1 and TRBJ2-7): KAGVTQTPRYLIKTRGQQVTLSCSPISGHRSVSWYQQTPGQGLQFLFEYFSETQRNKGNFPGRFSGRQFSNSRSEMNVSTLELGDSALYLCASSLMPSDSYEQYFGPGTRLTVT.

The genes are TRBV4-2 and TRBJ1-2; 8 nucleotides match TRBD1. The ends lost 4 bases at V and 6 bases at J; junction bases unmatched: 7. This CDR3 contains 14 residues. The germline CDR1 and CDR2 sequences are LGHNA and YNFKEQ. In DNA, the CDR3 is TGTGCCAGCAGCCCGGCAGGGGGCCGGGATGGCTACACCTTC. It codes for CASSPAGGRDGYTF.

This CDR3 is CAAAMSQDYGYTF. In DNA, the CDR3 is TGTGCCGCAGCGATGAGCCAGGACTATGGCTACACCTTC. This chain uses TRBV18 with TRBJ1-2; D gene ambiguous. V was cut by 11 bases and J by 3 bases, with 16 bases left in between. Germline CDR1 and CDR2: KGHSH and LQKENI. The CDR3 is made up of 13 amino acids.

This clonotype was seen ten or more times. This chain joins TRBV23-1 and TRBJ2-5; D might be TRBD1 or TRBD2, each matching 6 bases. TRBV23-1 is designated an ORF whose function remains uncertain. CDR3 length: 16 amino acids. V lost 3 bases, J lost 1 base, and 15 bases lay in between. DNA for the CDR3: TGCGCCAGCAGTCAGTTATGCGGGACACCCCAAGAGACCCAGTACTTC. Amino acid sequence: CASSQLCGTPQETQYF.

Ten or more counts support this clonotype. V is TRBV7-9 and J is TRBJ2-7; D could derive from TRBD1 or TRBD2 (5 bases each). Trimming took 7 bases from V and 9 from J, leaving 16 bases between them. The CDR3 consists of 12 residues. The V gene's germline CDR1 is SEHNR and CDR2 FQNEAQ (reference sequence). CDR3 region: CASNEAGRAQYF. The DNA of the CDR3 is TGTGCCAGCAACGAGGCGGGCAGGGCGCAGTACTTC. Complete variable domain (other parts from reference TRBV7-9 and TRBJ2-7): DTGVSQNPRHKITKRGQNVTFRCDPISEHNRLYWYRQTLGQGPEFLTYFQNEAQLEKSRLLSDRFSAERPKGSFSTLEIQRTEQGDSAMYLCASNEAGRAQYFGPGTRLTVT.

This clonotype was observed a handful of times. V gene TRBV7-9 combines with J gene TRBJ2-5; D perhaps matches TRBD1 (5 bases). The germline V gene has CDR1 SEHNR and CDR2 FQNEAQ (reference sequence). The CDR3 contains 13 residues. Trimming removed 3 bases from V and 1 base from J, with 6 bases in between. The CDR3 loop is CASSLGPQETQYF. CDR3 sequence (DNA): TGTGCCAGCAGCTTGGGGCCCCAAGAGACCCAGTACTTC. The entire variable domain, with the rest obtained from reference TRBV7-9 and TRBJ2-5, is as follows: DTGVSQNPRHKITKRGQNVTFRCDPISEHNRLYWYRQTLGQGPEFLTYFQNEAQLEKSRLLSDRFSAERPKGSFSTLEIQRTEQGDSAMYLCASSLGPQETQYFGPGTRLLVL.

This clonotype has more than one count but fewer than ten. The chain carries TRBV27 and TRBJ2-2; either TRBD1 or TRBD2 may fit D (6 bases each). The CDR3 runs 14 residues. Germline CDR1 reads MNHEY; CDR2 reads SMNVEV (reference sequence). V was trimmed by 6 bases and J by 2 bases, leaving 10 bases between them. The CDR3 DNA reads as TGTGCCAGCAGGGAGGGGGTCAACACCGGGGAGCTGTTTTTT. Amino acid sequence: CASREGVNTGELFF.